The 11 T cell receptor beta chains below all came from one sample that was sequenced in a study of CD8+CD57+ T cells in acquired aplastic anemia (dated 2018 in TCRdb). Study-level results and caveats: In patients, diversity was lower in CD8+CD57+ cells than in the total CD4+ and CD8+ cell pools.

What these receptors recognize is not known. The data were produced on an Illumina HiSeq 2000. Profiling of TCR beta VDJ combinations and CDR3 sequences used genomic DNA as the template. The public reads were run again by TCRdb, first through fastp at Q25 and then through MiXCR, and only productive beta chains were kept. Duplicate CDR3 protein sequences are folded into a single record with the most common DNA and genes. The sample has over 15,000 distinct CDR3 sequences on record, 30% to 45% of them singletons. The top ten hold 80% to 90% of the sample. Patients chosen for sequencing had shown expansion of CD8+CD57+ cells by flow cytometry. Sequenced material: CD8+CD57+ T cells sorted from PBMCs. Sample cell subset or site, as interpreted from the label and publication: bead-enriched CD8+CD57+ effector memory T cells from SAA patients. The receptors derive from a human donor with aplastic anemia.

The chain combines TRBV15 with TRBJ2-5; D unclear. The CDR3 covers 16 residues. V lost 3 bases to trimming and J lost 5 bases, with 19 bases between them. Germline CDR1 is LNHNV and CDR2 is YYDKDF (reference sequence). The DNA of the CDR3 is TGTGCCACCAGCAGCTTGGCCGTGGGGTTCCGGGAGACCCAGTACTTC. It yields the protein CATSSLAVGFRETQYF.

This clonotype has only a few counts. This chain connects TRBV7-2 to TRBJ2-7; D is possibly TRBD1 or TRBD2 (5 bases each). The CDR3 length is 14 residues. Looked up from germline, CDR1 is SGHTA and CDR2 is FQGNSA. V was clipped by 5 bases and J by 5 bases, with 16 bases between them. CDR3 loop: CASSRMSGTHEQYV. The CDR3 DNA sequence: TGTGCCAGCAGCCGGATGTCGGGGACCCACGAGCAGTACGTC.

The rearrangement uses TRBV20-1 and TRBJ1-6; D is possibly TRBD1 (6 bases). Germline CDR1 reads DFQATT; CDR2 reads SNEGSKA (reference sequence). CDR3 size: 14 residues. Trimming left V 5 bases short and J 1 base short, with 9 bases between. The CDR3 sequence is CSAQGSSYNSPLHF. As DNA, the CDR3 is TGCAGTGCTCAGGGGTCTTCCTATAATTCACCCCTCCACTTT.

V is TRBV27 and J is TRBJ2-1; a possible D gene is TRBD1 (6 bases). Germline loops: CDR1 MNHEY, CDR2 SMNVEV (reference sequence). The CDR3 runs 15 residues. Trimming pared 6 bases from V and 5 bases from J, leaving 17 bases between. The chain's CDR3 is CASRLQGRTDNEQFF. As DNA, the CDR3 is TGTGCCAGCAGATTACAGGGCCGAACGGACAATGAGCAGTTCTTC.

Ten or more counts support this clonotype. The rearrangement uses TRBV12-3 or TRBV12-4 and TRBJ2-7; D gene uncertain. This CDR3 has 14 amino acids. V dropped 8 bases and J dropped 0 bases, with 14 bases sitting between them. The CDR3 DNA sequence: TGTGCCAGCTCCGGCGTGACTTCCTCCTACGAGCAGTACTTC. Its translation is CASSGVTSSYEQYF.

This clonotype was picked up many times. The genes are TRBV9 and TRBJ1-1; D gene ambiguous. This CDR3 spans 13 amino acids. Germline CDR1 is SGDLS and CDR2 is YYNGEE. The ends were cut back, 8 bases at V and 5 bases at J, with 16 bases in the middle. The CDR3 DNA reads TGTGCCAGTAGTCCGGGGTCGGGGACTGAAGCTTTCTTT. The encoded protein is CASSPGSGTEAFF.

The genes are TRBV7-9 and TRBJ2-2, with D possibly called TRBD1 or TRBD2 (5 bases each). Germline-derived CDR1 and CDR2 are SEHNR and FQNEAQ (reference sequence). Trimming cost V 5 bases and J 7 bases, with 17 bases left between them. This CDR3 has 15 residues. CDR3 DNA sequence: TGTGCCAGCAGCCCTACGGGACCCTCGGACGGGGAGCTGTTTTTT. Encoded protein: CASSPTGPSDGELFF.

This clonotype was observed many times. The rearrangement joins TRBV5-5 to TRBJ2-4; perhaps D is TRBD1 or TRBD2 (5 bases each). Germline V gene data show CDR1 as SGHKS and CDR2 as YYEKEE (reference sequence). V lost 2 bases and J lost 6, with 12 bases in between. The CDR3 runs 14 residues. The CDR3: CASSFPGTGNIQYF. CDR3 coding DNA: TGTGCCAGCAGCTTCCCTGGGACCGGAAACATTCAGTACTTC.

The CDR3 is CATSSLRGMNTEAFF. The CDR3 nucleotides are TGTGCCACCAGCAGCTTAAGGGGAATGAACACTGAAGCTTTCTTT. J is TRBJ1-1 and V is TRBV15; a weak D match, TRBD1 (5 bases). Looked up from germline, CDR1 is LNHNV and CDR2 is YYDKDF (reference sequence). V lost 3 bases and J 0 bases, leaving 11 bases between the germline ends. This CDR3 comprises 15 residues.

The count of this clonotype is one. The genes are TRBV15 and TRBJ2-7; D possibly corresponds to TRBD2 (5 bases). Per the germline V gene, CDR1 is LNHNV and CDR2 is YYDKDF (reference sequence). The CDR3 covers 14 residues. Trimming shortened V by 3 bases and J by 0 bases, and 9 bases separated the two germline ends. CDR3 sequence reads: CATSSLGSSYEQYF. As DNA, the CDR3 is TGTGCCACCAGCAGCTTGGGGAGCTCCTACGAGCAGTACTTC.

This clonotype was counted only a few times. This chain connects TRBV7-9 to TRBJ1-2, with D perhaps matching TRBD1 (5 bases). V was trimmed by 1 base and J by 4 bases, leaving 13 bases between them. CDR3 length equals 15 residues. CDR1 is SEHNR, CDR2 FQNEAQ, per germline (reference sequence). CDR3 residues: CASSLGQGQAYGYTF. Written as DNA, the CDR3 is TGTGCCAGCAGCTTAGGGCAGGGCCAGGCCTATGGCTACACCTTC.